This is a list of T cell receptor beta chains from one sample in a study of T cell repertoires in cytomegalovirus infection. TCRdb passed the reads through MiXCR, listing each CDR3 protein once. The repertoire holds roughly 310,000 distinct CDR3 sequences, with around a sixth as singletons. Sequencing was carried out using PBMCs. These receptors came from a human donor in good health (CMV status not recorded). Some clones in this sample may be carry-over from other donors' samples. The CDR3 runs from the conserved cysteine through the conserved F or W. The order of the fields is clone size, V gene, D gene, J gene, CDR3 DNA, CDR3 protein. A D gene is named only where the DNA matches it firmly. Where a row states a size, it is once, few, many or the class of an expanded clone; other rows omit it.

>NA|TRBV20-1|NA|TRBJ2-1
TGCAGTGCTGACCCGATGGGTTCTGGGCTCAATGAGCAGTTCTTC
CSADPMGSGLNEQFF
>few|TRBV4-3|NA|TRBJ1-6
TGCGCCAGCAGCCAAGAAAAGCATCTGCGGGGCTATAATTCACCCCTCCACTTT
CASSQEKHLRGYNSPLHF
>NA|TRBV5-4|NA|TRBJ1-1
TGTGCCAGCAGCTTGATCGGACAGCCCCTCCCAGCTTTCTTT
CASSLIGQPLPAFF
>few|TRBV7-8|TRBD2|TRBJ2-7
TGTGCCAGCAGCTACCCGACTAGCGGGGGGAGGGACGAGCAGTACTTC
CASSYPTSGGRDEQYF
>NA|TRBV27|TRBD1|TRBJ2-1
TGTGCCAGCAGTCCCTTAACAGGGGGCAATGAGCAGTTCTTC
CASSPLTGGNEQFF
>few|TRBV28|NA|TRBJ2-5
TGTGCCACAGGGGCAGCGGCTCTCCAAGAGACCCAGTACTTC
CATGAAALQETQYF
>many|TRBV7-2|TRBD2|TRBJ2-5
TGTGCCAGCAGCTCCACTAGCGGGGGTTTCTACCAAGAGACCCAGTACTTC
CASSSTSGGFYQETQYF
>NA|TRBV5-1|NA|TRBJ1-2
TGCGCCAGCAGCTACGGACAGAATGGCTACACCTTC
CASSYGQNGYTF
>NA|TRBV29-1|NA|TRBJ2-1
TGCAGCGTTGAACTGGGGGCCCACCGGAATGAGCAGTTCTTC
CSVELGAHRNEQFF
>many|TRBV6-5|NA|TRBJ2-1
TGTGCCAGCAGTTACGAGACCTACGGGACGGGGTACAATGAGCAGTTCTTC
CASSYETYGTGYNEQFF
>many|TRBV7-9|TRBD1|TRBJ1-2
TGTGCCAGCAGCGGGACAGGGCCTTATGGCTACACCTTC
CASSGTGPYGYTF
>many|TRBV7-2|NA|TRBJ1-1
TGTGCCAGCAGCTATGATATGAACACTGAAGCTTTCTTT
CASSYDMNTEAFF
>few|TRBV20-1|NA|TRBJ1-5
TGCAGTGCTAGAGAAAACCCGGGGAATCAGCCCCAGCATTTT
CSARENPGNQPQHF
>many|TRBV4-1|NA|TRBJ2-1
TGCGCCAGCAGCCAAGAGGCGGGACAGTACAATGAGCAGTTCTTC
CASSQEAGQYNEQFF
>few|TRBV18|NA|TRBJ2-3
TGTGCCAGCTCACCCTTCCCTCCCGGTGTCAGTGCTACGCAGTATTTT
CASSPFPPGVSATQYF
>NA|TRBV7-9|NA|TRBJ1-6
TGTGCCAGCAGCGCCACTTCAGGGTCGGCAGGTCAATTCAGCGCGCCCCTCCACTTT
CASSATSGSAGQFSAPLHF
>many|TRBV3-1|TRBD1|TRBJ1-1
TGTGCCAGCAGCCAAGGATTTAGGCAGGGGGCAAGGAACACTGAAGCTTTCTTT
CASSQGFRQGARNTEAFF
>few|TRBV28|NA|TRBJ2-1
TGTGCCAGCAGTCTAGATATGGGGGGACCGAATGAGCAGTTCTTC
CASSLDMGGPNEQFF
>many|TRBV7-2|NA|TRBJ1-2
TGTGCCAGCAGCCGAAACAGGATACAAGGCTACACCTTC
CASSRNRIQGYTF
>many|TRBV7-8|TRBD2|TRBJ2-2
TGTGCCAGCAGCCACCCCAGGACTAGCGGGGGGAACACCGGGGAGCTGTTTTTT
CASSHPRTSGGNTGELFF
>many|TRBV7-2|NA|TRBJ2-3
TGTGCCAGCAGCTCCACGCCCAACACAGATACGCAGTATTTT
CASSSTPNTDTQYF
>few|TRBV20-1|NA|TRBJ1-2
TGCAGTGCTAAGAAACAGGGTGAGGATGGCTACACCTTC
CSAKKQGEDGYTF
>many|TRBV19|TRBD2|TRBJ2-1
TGTGCCAGTAGTATAGATGGGGGGGTATACAATGAGCAGTTCTTC
CASSIDGGVYNEQFF
>NA|TRBV7-9|NA|TRBJ2-5
TGTGCCAGCAGCTTAGGTCGACAGTACCAAGAGACCCAGTACTTC
CASSLGRQYQETQYF
>NA|TRBV29-1|NA|TRBJ1-2
TGCAGCGTTGCCCAGCTGAACTATGGCTACACCTTC
CSVAQLNYGYTF
>many|TRBV7-8|NA|TRBJ2-5
TGTGCCAGCAGCTTATATACGTTGAGGGAGACCCAGTACTTC
CASSLYTLRETQYF
>NA|TRBV2|NA|TRBJ2-2
TGTGCCAGCAGTTACGTAGAGGCAAACACCGGGGAGCTGTTTTTT
CASSYVEANTGELFF
>NA|TRBV4-2|NA|TRBJ1-2
TGTGCCAGCAGCCAAGACACGGTAAACTATGGCTACACCTTC
CASSQDTVNYGYTF
>few|TRBV28|NA|TRBJ1-4
TGTGCCGCCCAGGGCCGGACGCATGAAAAACTGTTTTTT
CAAQGRTHEKLFF
>NA|TRBV4-1|NA|TRBJ1-2
TGCGCCAGCAGCCCCCGAGCGGACGATGGCTACACCTTC
CASSPRADDGYTF
>once|TRBV6-5|NA|TRBJ1-5
TGTGCCAGCAGTAGGACCGATCGTCAGCCCCAGCATTTT
CASSRTDRQPQHF
>many|TRBV7-2|TRBD1|TRBJ1-5
TGTGCCAGCAGCAAAACAGGGGGCGGGCAGCCCCAGCATTTT
CASSKTGGGQPQHF
>NA|TRBV10-3|NA|TRBJ2-2
TGTGCCATCAGTGGTTCGCTACTGAACACCGGGGAGCTGTTTTTT
CAISGSLLNTGELFF
>few|TRBV5-6|NA|TRBJ2-6
TGTGCCAGCAGCCTCAACCCCTCCTCTGGGGCCAACGTCCTGACTTTC
CASSLNPSSGANVLTF
>NA|TRBV27|NA|TRBJ2-1
TGTGCCAGCAGTTTAAATTCTTTCTACAATGAGCAGTTCTTC
CASSLNSFYNEQFF
>few|TRBV7-9|NA|TRBJ1-1
TGTGCCCGCCGGAAGAGCAGAGAGGCCTTGAACACTGAAGCTTTCTTT
CARRKSREALNTEAFF
>many|TRBV7-2|NA|TRBJ1-5
TGTGCCAGCAGCTTTGATAACATGCACCCCCAGCATTTT
CASSFDNMHPQHF
>NA|TRBV6-1|NA|TRBJ2-5
TGTGCCAGCAGCGCCATAGGTGGACAAGAGACCCAGTACTTC
CASSAIGGQETQYF
>many|TRBV4-2|NA|TRBJ2-2
TGTGCCAGTTCCAGTTTGGACACCGGGGAGCTGTTTTTT
CASSSLDTGELFF
>many|TRBV11-2|NA|TRBJ2-5
TGTGCCAGCAGCCCACCTGGGGGGAGGGAGACCCAGTACTTC
CASSPPGGRETQYF